The 29 T cell receptor beta chains below were found in one sample sequenced in a study of shared clonotypes between healthy human individuals. Clones were sequenced by immunoSEQ multiplex PCR, and TCRdb holds only the in-frame ones, with some missing. Altogether about 2.4 million clones are present, more than 85% being singletons, with the ten largest covering about 0.34%. The sample consisted of naive CD4+ T cells from PBMCs. Subset: CD45RA+ positively selected. Receptor source: a man aged 18 to 35 in good health. Some clones in this sample may be carry-over from other donors' samples.

For this clone: Other DNA sequences in the same sample also yield this CDR3. CDR3 sequence: CASSPGTGNTGELFF. CDR3 nucleotide sequence: TGTGCCAGCTCACCGGGGACAGGGAACACCGGGGAGCTGTTTTTT. The genes are TRBV18 and TRBJ2-2, with 8 bases aligning to TRBD1. Losses at the gene ends were 3 bases for V and 1 base for J; bases not matched to a gene: 1. CDR3 length: 15 residues. Germline V gene lookup returns CDR1 KGHSH and CDR2 LQKENI.

V gene TRBV18 combines with J gene TRBJ2-6; TRBD2 matches at 11 bases. J lost 1 base, V lost 3 bases, and 8 bases had no gene match. CDR1 and CDR2 from the germline V gene are KGHSH and LQKENI. The CDR3 is 19 amino acids. CDR3 in DNA: TGTGCCAGCTCACCTCAACTAGCGGGAGTGTGGTCTGGGGCCAACGTCCTGACTTTC. Amino acids: CASSPQLAGVWSGANVLTF.

The gene calls are TRBV10-2 and TRBJ1-2; D is unclear. Trimming left V 8 bases short and J 8 bases short, with 27 bases between. Germline V lookup: CDR1 WSHSY, CDR2 SAAADI. The CDR3 contains 16 residues. The CDR3, as DNA: TGCGCCAGCTCAGTGATGAGGGCTAGGAATGCCGCGGGCTACACCTTC. It is translated as CASSVMRARNAAGYTF.

This rearrangement joins TRBV9 to TRBJ2-5, with D maybe TRBD1 (7 bases). The V and J ends lost 5 bases and 1 base respectively, with 27 bases between them. The germline V gene has CDR1 SGDLS and CDR2 YYNGEE. The CDR3 runs to 19 residues. CDR3 in amino acids: CASSEHGIPGGYGQETQYF. CDR3 coding DNA: TGTGCCAGCAGTGAACATGGTATTCCAGGGGGGTATGGCCAAGAGACCCAGTACTTC.

The chain combines TRBV7-6 with TRBJ2-5, with 11 bases aligning to TRBD2. Germline CDR1 reads SGHVS; CDR2 reads FNYEAQ. The CDR3 consists of 15 residues. The ends lost 2 bases at V and 4 bases at J; junction bases unmatched: 3. This CDR3 is CASSLTGLAGETQYF. In DNA form, the CDR3 reads TGTGCCAGCAGCTTAACAGGACTAGCGGGAGAGACCCAGTACTTC. Full variable domain (missing parts from reference TRBV7-6 and TRBJ2-5): GAGVSQSPRYKVTKRGQDVALRCDPISGHVSLYWYRQALGQGPEFLTYFNYEAQQDKSGLPNDRFSAERPEGSISTLTIQRTEQRDSAMYRCASSLTGLAGETQYFGPGTRLLVL.

This CDR3 reads CASADRGGTDTQYF. The CDR3 DNA reads TGTGCCAGTGCCGACAGGGGTGGCACAGATACGCAGTATTTT. The rearrangement links TRBV19 to TRBJ2-3, with 8 bases lining up with TRBD1. The germline V gene encodes CDR1 LNHDA and CDR2 SQIVND (reference sequence). J was trimmed by 1 base and V by 8 bases; bases with no gene match: 5. This CDR3 is built from 14 residues.

This chain joins TRBV19 and TRBJ2-3; 11 nucleotides match TRBD2. The V and J ends lost 4 bases and 2 bases, in that order; junction bases with no gene match: 5. Germline CDR1 reads LNHDA; CDR2 reads SQIVND (reference sequence). CDR3 length: 16 residues. Here the CDR3 DNA reads TGTGCCAGTAGTAGGATAGCGGGAGGGCCCACAGATACGCAGTATTTT. Translating it yields CASSRIAGGPTDTQYF.

V and J are TRBV19 and TRBJ2-4; TRBD2 is a possible D gene (6 bases). The length of the CDR3 is 19 residues. V lost 3 bases, J lost 5 bases, and 26 bases lay in between. CDR1 LNHDA and CDR2 SQIVND come from the germline V gene (reference sequence). The CDR3 is CASSITWVGGPISENIQYF. The CDR3 nucleotides read TGTGCCAGTAGTATTACGTGGGTGGGAGGCCCCATCTCAGAAAACATTCAGTACTTC.

The chain couples TRBV27 to TRBJ2-3, with D perhaps matching TRBD1 or TRBD2 (5 bases each). This CDR3 is built from 15 residues. The V end lost 8 bases, the J end lost 0 bases, and 15 bases lay between the germline ends. The germline V gene encodes CDR1 MNHEY and CDR2 SMNVEV (reference sequence). The DNA for the CDR3 is TGTGCCAGCGGTCCGGGACCTCGAAGCACAGATACGCAGTATTTT. It codes for CASGPGPRSTDTQYF.

The chain joins TRBV5-5 to TRBJ1-2; no clear D. V was pared by 3 bases and J by 1 base, with 16 bases between. Germline V gene sequence: CDR1 SGHKS, CDR2 YYEKEE (reference sequence). This CDR3 comprises 16 residues. The DNA of the CDR3 is TGTGCCAGCAGCTCCCCCCGGCCCCGCGGTAACTATGGCTACACCTTC. This translates into CASSSPRPRGNYGYTF.

The V and J genes are TRBV28 and TRBJ2-7; D is possibly TRBD1 (6 bases). V dropped 5 bases and J dropped 1 base, with 21 bases sitting between them. Germline assignment: CDR1 MDHEN and CDR2 SYDVKM. The CDR3 runs 17 residues. In DNA form, the CDR3 reads TGTGCCAGCAGTCCAAGTGGGTTAGGCAGGGGTTCCTACGAGCAGTACTTC. Its protein product is CASSPSGLGRGSYEQYF.

The chain couples TRBV11-1 to TRBJ2-1; 10 positions match TRBD2. The germline gives CDR1 SGHAT, CDR2 FQDESV (reference sequence). The J segment lost 6 bases and the V segment lost 2 bases, leaving 4 bases of the junction unmatched. The CDR3 spans 15 residues. The CDR3 sequence: CASSLSSGSGNEQFF. The CDR3 nucleotides read TGTGCCAGCAGCTTATCTAGCGGGAGCGGCAATGAGCAGTTCTTC.

The chain links TRBV30 to TRBJ2-1; D is unresolved. The length of the CDR3 is 13 residues. The germline V gene encodes CDR1 GTSNPN and CDR2 SVGIG (reference sequence). The V gene lost 0 bases and the J gene lost 2 bases, with 5 bases spanning the gap. The CDR3 bases are TGTGCCTGGAGTGTGCCCACCTACAATGAGCAGTTCTTC. Translated, it gives CAWSVPTYNEQFF.

The chain recombines TRBV5-4 with TRBJ2-1; no definite D call. V was clipped by 2 bases and J by 5 bases, with 8 bases between them. The CDR3 totals 13 residues. Looked up from germline, CDR1 is SGHNT and CDR2 is YYREEE (reference sequence). In DNA, the CDR3 is TGTGCCAGCAGCTTTAGTCAAAACAATGAGCAGTTCTTC. This encodes CASSFSQNNEQFF. Full variable domain (outside the CDR3, taken from reference TRBV5-4 and TRBJ2-1): ETGVTQSPTHLIKTRGQQVTLRCSSQSGHNTVSWYQQALGQGPQFIFQYYREEENGRGNFPPRFSGLQFPNYSSELNVNALELDDSALYLCASSFSQNNEQFFGPGTRLTVL.

On this clone: Other DNA sequences in the same sample also yield this CDR3. J is TRBJ1-5 and V is TRBV28; possibly TRBD1 for D (5 bases). V lost 2 bases and J 5 bases, leaving 7 bases between the germline ends. This CDR3 contains 13 residues. Germline CDR1 MDHEN, CDR2 SYDVKM. CDR3 region: CASSLDSYQPQHF. The CDR3, as DNA: TGTGCCAGCAGTTTAGACAGTTATCAGCCCCAGCATTTT.

J is TRBJ2-1 and V is TRBV25-1; 10 nucleotides match TRBD2. There are 18 residues in the CDR3. The germline CDR1 and CDR2 sequences are MGHDK and SYGVNS. The V and J ends lost 6 bases and 9 bases, in that order; junction bases with no gene match: 20. This CDR3 is CASSHPGIVAGGVREQFF. CDR3 coding DNA: TGTGCCAGCAGCCACCCCGGGATCGTAGCGGGAGGAGTTCGTGAGCAGTTCTTC.

The chain joins TRBV4-3 to TRBJ2-7; TRBD1 matches at 8 bases. The CDR3 runs to 15 residues. Trimming took 4 bases from V and 3 from J; bases not matched to a gene: 8. Germline-derived CDR1 and CDR2 are LGHNA and YSLEER. In DNA, the CDR3 is TGCGCCAGCAGCCGGGGGCGGACAGGGTTCTACGAGCAGTACTTC. This gives the protein CASSRGRTGFYEQYF.

On this clone: Other DNA sequences of this sample code for an identical CDR3. The chain recombines TRBV7-3 with TRBJ2-5, with D tentatively TRBD1 (6 bases). The V and J ends lost 2 bases and 4 bases respectively, with 8 bases between them. Germline CDR1 SGHTA, CDR2 FQGTGA. CDR3 length: 13 amino acids. CDR3 residues: CASSLRRGETQYF. The DNA for the CDR3 is TGTGCCAGCAGCTTACGCAGGGGAGAGACCCAGTACTTC.

This chain joins TRBV27 and TRBJ2-3; weak D call: TRBD1 (6 bases). The CDR3 runs 14 residues. CDR1 MNHEY and CDR2 SMNVEV come from the germline V gene (reference sequence). Trimming cost V 5 bases and J 2 bases, with 11 bases left between them. CDR3 nucleotide sequence: TGTGCCAGCAGTCGGACAGATACCACAGATACGCAGTATTTT. Protein: CASSRTDTTDTQYF.

The chain uses TRBV11-2 and TRBJ2-7; D is unclear. CDR1 SGHAT and CDR2 FQNNGV come from the germline V gene. The CDR3 loop spans 11 amino acids. V gave up 7 bases and J gave up 5 bases, with 9 bases separating them. The CDR3 DNA sequence: TGTGCCAGCACCGGTTGGGACGAGCAGTACTTC. Amino acid sequence: CASTGWDEQYF.

A single count supports this clone. The chain couples TRBV12-2 to TRBJ2-7; the table names TRBD1, a call not compared with the DNA. TRBV12-2 is labeled a pseudogene. The CDR3 is made up of 16 amino acids. The CDR3 nucleotides read TGTGCAAGTCGCTCACACCAGACAGGCCCGTGCTACGAGCAGTACTTC. It codes for CASRSHQTGPCYEQYF.

The rearrangement links TRBV18 to TRBJ1-1; TRBD1 matches at 7 bases. With V trimmed by 11 bases and J by 3 bases, 9 bases remained unmatched. Germline CDR1 and CDR2: KGHSH and LQKENI. This CDR3 region has 13 residues. CDR3 residues: CALRRGLDTEAFF. In nucleotides, the CDR3 is TGTGCCCTTAGAAGGGGGCTGGACACTGAAGCTTTCTTT.

The rearrangement joins TRBV10-2 to TRBJ1-5; TRBD1 matches 9 bases. V lost 8 bases, J lost 7 bases, and 12 bases stayed unmatched. The CDR3 length is 15 residues. Germline CDR1 is WSHSY and CDR2 is SAAADI. This CDR3 reads CASRETGGSEQPQHF. In DNA form, the CDR3 reads TGCGCCAGCCGGGAAACAGGGGGCTCGGAACAGCCCCAGCATTTT.

The CDR3 DNA is TGTGCCAGCAGCCTCAGGGGGCGCGGTGAGACCCAGTACTTC. Encoded protein: CASSLRGRGETQYF. The rearrangement uses TRBV5-5 and TRBJ2-5; 8 positions agree with TRBD1. CDR1 is SGHKS, CDR2 YYEKEE, per germline (reference sequence). V lost 4 bases, J lost 5 bases, and 7 bases stayed unmatched. This CDR3 contains 14 residues. Full variable domain (remainder filled in from reference TRBV5-5 and TRBJ2-5): DAGVTQSPTHLIKTRGQQVTLRCSPISGHKSVSWYQQVLGQGPQFIFQYYEKEERGRGNFPDRFSARQFPNYSSELNVNALLLGDSALYLCASSLRGRGETQYFGPGTRLLVL.

The gene calls are TRBV5-1 and TRBJ1-1, with 9 bases that match TRBD1. Germline lookup yields CDR1 SGHRS and CDR2 YFSETQ. The CDR3 totals 17 residues. Losses at the gene ends were 4 bases for V and 6 bases for J; bases not matched to a gene: 16. The CDR3 sequence: CASSPQGQGIGLSEAFF. CDR3 nucleotides: TGCGCCAGCAGCCCGCAGGGACAGGGAATCGGATTGTCTGAAGCTTTCTTT.

The chain is built from TRBV29-1 and TRBJ1-2; D is unresolved. Germline CDR1 SQVTM, CDR2 ANQGSEA. Trimming cost V 3 bases and J 4 bases, with 12 bases left between them. There are 13 residues in the CDR3. CDR3 bases: TGCAGCGTTGAGACCAAGGATGTCTATGGCTACACCTTC. It encodes CSVETKDVYGYTF.

This clone has just one count. The chain recombines TRBV7-9 with TRBJ2-2, with 16 bases lining up with TRBD2. The CDR3 is 18 amino acids. Germline V gives CDR1 SEHNR, CDR2 FQNEAQ (reference sequence). J lost 0 bases, V lost 5 bases, and 3 bases had no gene match. This CDR3 is CASSPGTSGRANTGELFF. The CDR3 nucleotides are TGTGCCAGCAGCCCCGGGACTAGCGGGAGGGCGAACACCGGGGAGCTGTTTTTT.

The V and J genes are TRBV5-1 and TRBJ1-4, with TRBD1 identical over 9 bases. The germline V gene encodes CDR1 SGHRS and CDR2 YFSETQ. Trimming cost V 2 bases and J 8 bases; bases outside gene matches: 7. This CDR3 is 15 amino acids long. The CDR3 DNA reads TGCGCCAGCAGCTTTACGGGGACAGGGCAAGAAAAACTGTTTTTT. It codes for CASSFTGTGQEKLFF.

The J gene is TRBJ2-7, the V gene TRBV14; D is unclear. This CDR3 spans 15 amino acids. Germline-derived CDR1 and CDR2 are SGHDN and FVKESK. V was shortened by 0 bases and J by 1 base, with 10 bases between the two germline ends. CDR3 sequence: CASSQEKVRSYEQYF. Here the CDR3 DNA reads TGTGCCAGCAGCCAAGAGAAGGTCAGGTCCTACGAGCAGTACTTC.